The 20 T cell receptor beta chains listed next were all sequenced from one sample in a study of cytomegalovirus exposure and HLA in healthy donors. Both 60 Vbeta primers and 13 Jbeta primers went into the PCR. The table came from immunoSEQ multiplex PCR; TCRdb's copy has only in-frame clones and leaves some out. The sample lists about 170,000 clones; approximately 81% were seen once. The sequencing input was PBMCs. These TCRs come from a woman aged 18-29 years in good health and CMV-seronegative.

The chain has TRBV7-9 and TRBJ2-7; tentative D call: TRBD1 (5 bases). This CDR3 has 16 residues. Trimming shortened V by 4 bases and J by 2 bases, and 18 bases separated the two germline ends. Germline lookup yields CDR1 SEHNR and CDR2 FQNEAQ (reference sequence). CDR3 loop: CASSSDSTESTYEQYF. The CDR3 coding sequence is TGTGCCAGCAGCTCAGACTCGACAGAATCTACCTACGAGCAGTACTTC.

This clone appeared a single time. This chain connects TRBV18 to TRBJ2-3, with TRBD2 matching 12 bases. The ends lost 2 bases at V and 3 bases at J; junction bases unmatched: 6. This CDR3 comprises 17 residues. Germline assignment: CDR1 KGHSH and CDR2 LQKENI. The CDR3 nucleotides read TGTGCCAGCTCACCATTTGGACTAGCGGGACTAACAGATACGCAGTATTTT. It translates to CASSPFGLAGLTDTQYF. The entire variable domain, with the rest obtained from reference TRBV18 and TRBJ2-3, is as follows: NAGVMQNPRHLVRRRGQEARLRCSPMKGHSHVYWYRQLPEEGLKFMVYLQKENIIDESGMPKERFSAEFPKEGPSILRIQQVVRGDSAAYFCASSPFGLAGLTDTQYFGPGTRLTVL.

This clone was found once. The chain recombines TRBV6-1 with TRBJ1-2; possibly TRBD1 for D (5 bases). Trimming removed 7 bases from V and 4 bases from J, with 16 bases in between. Per the germline V gene, CDR1 is MNHNS and CDR2 is SASEGT. CDR3 length: 14 residues. The CDR3 region has the DNA TGTGCCAGCACGAGAATCGGTGGGGCCTATGGCTACACCTTC. It codes for CASTRIGGAYGYTF.

This chain joins TRBV5-4 and TRBJ2-5; perhaps TRBD2 as D (5 bases). Germline assignment: CDR1 SGHNT and CDR2 YYREEE (reference sequence). This CDR3 comprises 13 residues. Trimming pared 2 bases from V and 5 bases from J, leaving 10 bases between. CDR3 residues: CASSFNTGETQYF. DNA for the CDR3: TGTGCCAGCAGCTTCAATACGGGGGAGACCCAGTACTTC.

This chain uses TRBV18 with TRBJ1-4; no clear D. Trimming took off 6 bases at V and 10 bases at J, with 15 bases between the two ends. Germline-derived CDR1 and CDR2 are KGHSH and LQKENI. CDR3 size: 13 residues. CDR3 bases: TGTGCCAGCTCTCGCCTAATTCCGGGAAAACTGTTTTTT. As protein: CASSRLIPGKLFF.

As to this clone: At one boundary the junction diverges from the germline segment, which might be a read error. The chain uses TRBV7-9 and TRBJ2-3; 10 nucleotides match TRBD2. CDR1 SEHNR and CDR2 FQNEAQ come from the germline V gene (reference sequence). This CDR3 is built from 18 residues. The CDR3, as DNA: TGTTCCAGCCACTCCGAATACCTGGGGACTAGCGGCACAGATACGCAGTATTTT. It translates to CSSHSEYLGTSGTDTQYF. The full variable domain, completed using reference TRBV7-9 and TRBJ2-3, is DTGVSQNPRHKITKRGQNVTFRCDPISEHNRLYWYRQTLGQGPEFLTYFQNEAQLEKSRLLSDRFSAERPKGSFSTLEIQRTEQGDSAMYLCSSHSEYLGTSGTDTQYFGPGTRLTVL.

This chain connects TRBV28 to TRBJ2-2, with a possible D match to TRBD2 (5 bases). This CDR3 region has 14 residues. Germline-derived CDR1 and CDR2 are MDHEN and SYDVKM. The germline V and J ends were trimmed by 4 bases and 3 bases, with 9 bases remaining between them. CDR3 residues: CASSSGLYTGELFF. As DNA, the CDR3 is TGTGCCAGCAGTTCAGGACTGTACACCGGGGAGCTGTTTTTT.

In the case of this clone: The junction shows a germline mismatch at one end, possibly a read error. V usage is TRBV7-9 and J usage is TRBJ2-1; D not resolved. The CDR3 is made up of 14 amino acids. CDR1 and CDR2 from the germline V gene are SEHNR and FQNEAQ (reference sequence). Written as DNA, the CDR3 is TGTTCCAGCAGCTTAGGCGCTCGCGACAATGAGCAGTTCTTC. Translated: CSSSLGARDNEQFF.

The chain employs TRBV14 and TRBJ1-2, with a tentative D call TRBD1 (6 bases). The CDR3 covers 14 residues. Germline CDR1 is SGHDN and CDR2 is FVKESK. V dropped 2 bases and J dropped 7 bases, with 14 bases sitting between them. The CDR3 DNA follows: TGTGCCAGCAGCCAAACCCTCCAGGGGAGTGGCTACACCTTC. Translating gives CASSQTLQGSGYTF. The full variable domain, with the rest looked up from reference TRBV14 and TRBJ1-2, is EAGVTQFPSHSVIEKGQTVTLRCDPISGHDNLYWYRRVMGKEIKFLLHFVKESKQDESGMPNNRFLAERTGGTYSTLKVQPAELEDSGVYFCASSQTLQGSGYTFGSGTRLTVV.

The gene calls are TRBV14 and TRBJ2-5; D is uncertain. V lost 0 bases and J 5 bases, leaving 13 bases between the germline ends. The CDR3 totals 15 residues. Per germline, CDR1 SGHDN and CDR2 FVKESK. Here the CDR3 reads CASSQEKAYTETQYF. The CDR3 region has the DNA TGTGCCAGCAGCCAAGAAAAAGCCTATACGGAGACCCAGTACTTC.

The chain links TRBV5-8 to TRBJ2-7, with 12 bases fitting TRBD2. This CDR3 contains 15 residues. Germline V gene sequence: CDR1 SGHTS, CDR2 YDEGEE. V shed 1 base, J shed 3 bases, and the junction held 2 bases outside the gene matches. CDR3 sequence (DNA): TGTGCCAGCAGCTTGAGACTAGCGGGAGTCTACGAGCAGTACTTC. Protein product: CASSLRLAGVYEQYF.

V is TRBV9 and J is TRBJ2-2; D remains ambiguous. Looked up from germline, CDR1 is SGDLS and CDR2 is YYNGEE. V lost 4 bases to trimming and J lost 4 bases, with 17 bases between them. The CDR3 covers 16 residues. CDR3 sequence reads: CASSPTLNWSTGELFF. The CDR3 bases are TGTGCCAGCAGCCCAACCCTCAATTGGAGCACCGGGGAGCTGTTTTTT.

The gene calls are TRBV6-6 and TRBJ1-1; TRBD1 aligns across 8 bases. The V and J ends lost 2 bases and 3 bases, in that order; junction bases with no gene match: 2. Germline V gene data show CDR1 as MNHNY and CDR2 as SVGAGI (reference sequence). The CDR3 is 14 residues long. CDR3 loop: CASSYVTGDTEAFF. The CDR3 DNA follows: TGTGCCAGCAGTTACGTGACAGGGGACACTGAAGCTTTCTTT.

This clone was seen more than once but under ten times. V gene TRBV4-2 combines with J gene TRBJ1-1; TRBD1 matches at 9 bases. Germline V CDR1 and CDR2: LGHNA, YNFKEQ. Germline trimming cut 4 bases from V and 0 bases from J; bases unmatched to any gene: 9. The CDR3 is 17 amino acids. CDR3 region: CASSPPDDRGVNTEAFF. CDR3 nucleotides: TGTGCCAGCAGCCCGCCAGATGACAGGGGGGTGAACACTGAAGCTTTCTTT.

J is TRBJ2-1 and V is TRBV7-9, with a tentative D call TRBD2 (6 bases). The CDR3 contains 15 residues. Germline V CDR1 and CDR2: SEHNR, FQNEAQ (reference sequence). V was trimmed by 5 bases and J by 7 bases, leaving 18 bases between them. The CDR3 here is CASSERTKLRNEQFF. The CDR3 DNA reads as TGTGCCAGCAGCGAAAGGACTAAGTTGCGGAATGAGCAGTTCTTC.

The V call is TRBV6-1, the J call TRBJ1-1, with 7 bases lining up with TRBD1. CDR3 length: 13 amino acids. The germline V gene has CDR1 MNHNS and CDR2 SASEGT. The junction had 4 bases not matched to a gene; V was cut back by 6 bases and J by 3 bases. The CDR3 reads CASSPGQHTEAFF. In DNA, the CDR3 is TGTGCCAGCAGCCCGGGACAGCACACTGAAGCTTTCTTT.

V usage is TRBV19 and J usage is TRBJ2-7; 11 bases line up with TRBD2. This CDR3 comprises 14 residues. Germline values: CDR1 LNHDA, CDR2 SQIVND (reference sequence). Trimming cost V 9 bases and J 1 base; bases outside gene matches: 5. CDR3 sequence reads: CASLGTSGSYEQYF. CDR3 DNA: TGTGCCAGCCTAGGGACTAGCGGATCCTACGAGCAGTACTTC.

The chain uses TRBV28 and TRBJ2-7, with 8 bases identical to TRBD1. The germline CDR1 and CDR2 sequences are MDHEN and SYDVKM. This CDR3 has 16 amino acids. J gave up 3 bases and V 7 bases, and 14 bases lay outside the gene matches. DNA for the CDR3: TGTGCCAGCACCACCGGGACAGGTAGACTTCTCTACGAGCAGTACTTC. Translation: CASTTGTGRLLYEQYF.

This chain joins TRBV5-4 and TRBJ2-1; 7 bases fit TRBD1. CDR3 length: 14 residues. Trimming took 2 bases from V and 8 from J; bases not matched to a gene: 7. Germline-derived CDR1 and CDR2 are SGHNT and YYREEE (reference sequence). The CDR3 loop is CASSFGQAGDEQFF. CDR3 sequence (DNA): TGTGCCAGCAGCTTTGGACAGGCTGGCGATGAGCAGTTCTTC.

This chain uses TRBV28 with TRBJ2-4; no clear D. V shed 4 bases and J shed 2 bases, with 6 bases lying between them. Germline-derived CDR1 and CDR2 are MDHEN and SYDVKM. The CDR3 is made up of 13 amino acids. CDR3 region: CASSWSTKNIQYF. The CDR3 nucleotides read TGTGCCAGCAGTTGGAGTACCAAAAACATTCAGTACTTC.